These 28 T cell receptor beta chains were all obtained from the same sample, sequenced in a study of blood T cell repertoires in COVID-19. The method was immunoSEQ multiplex PCR; TCRdb's version includes in-frame clones alone and lacks a portion of them. The data contain a few hundred thousand clones, 91% of them singletons. The specimen was peripheral blood. The receptors shown here come from a person under 35 with COVID-19, enrolled during active disease.

The rearrangement uses TRBV19 and TRBJ1-2, with 8 nucleotides matching TRBD1. Germline loops: CDR1 LNHDA, CDR2 SQIVND (reference sequence). This CDR3 comprises 15 residues. The trim removed 5 bases at V and 0 bases at J, leaving 5 bases unmatched. This chain's CDR3 is CASSPSTGANYGYTF. The CDR3, as DNA: TGTGCCAGTAGTCCCTCGACAGGGGCTAACTATGGCTACACCTTC.

This chain connects TRBV7-9 to TRBJ2-2; the D is unclear. Trimming left V 5 bases short and J 4 bases short, with 5 bases between. The CDR3 is made up of 12 amino acids. Germline V CDR1 and CDR2: SEHNR, FQNEAQ (reference sequence). CDR3 in amino acids: CASSPSTGELFF. CDR3 coding DNA: TGTGCCAGCAGCCCCTCCACCGGGGAGCTGTTTTTT.

The chain is built from TRBV14 and TRBJ1-2; the match to TRBD1 covers 8 bases. V lost 3 bases, J lost 8 bases, and 11 bases stayed unmatched. Germline V gene data show CDR1 as SGHDN and CDR2 as FVKESK. This CDR3 has 15 amino acids. CDR3 sequence (DNA): TGTGCCAGCAGCCATTTTGGGCCCAGGGGGCGAGGCTACACCTTC. Its protein product is CASSHFGPRGRGYTF.

The chain carries TRBV7-6 and TRBJ2-7; 7 nucleotides line up with TRBD1. CDR1 is SGHVS and CDR2 is FNYEAQ in the germline V gene. This CDR3 spans 15 amino acids. The junction had 7 bases not matched to a gene; V was cut back by 1 base and J by 4 bases. The CDR3 coding sequence is TGTGCCAGCAGCTTAGAGATTGGGGACAGATACGAGCAGTACTTC. Translating gives CASSLEIGDRYEQYF.

The chain recombines TRBV6-2 or TRBV6-3 with TRBJ2-1, with 9 positions matching TRBD1. Germline CDR1 is MNHEY and CDR2 is SVGEGT. This CDR3 contains 15 residues. V was pared by 2 bases and J by 6 bases, with 5 bases of the junction left unmatched. This CDR3 reads CASSYRTGDSNEQFF. The CDR3 bases are TGTGCCAGCAGTTACCGGACAGGGGATTCCAATGAGCAGTTCTTC.

The chain employs TRBV27 and TRBJ1-5; unclear D gene. The CDR3 loop spans 12 amino acids. The germline gives CDR1 MNHEY, CDR2 SMNVEV (reference sequence). Trimming left V 3 bases short and J 8 bases short, with 8 bases between. DNA for the CDR3: TGTGCCAGCAGTTTCCCCGGGGAGCCCCAGCATTTT. Amino acid sequence: CASSFPGEPQHF.

V is TRBV5-6 and J is TRBJ2-1, with TRBD1 identical over 10 bases. With V trimmed by 3 bases and J by 3 bases, 6 bases remained unmatched. The CDR3 is 16 amino acids. Germline assignment: CDR1 SGHDT and CDR2 YYEEEE. The DNA for the CDR3 is TGTGCCAGCAGCTACTGGACAGGGGGAATCTACAATGAGCAGTTCTTC. Translating it yields CASSYWTGGIYNEQFF.

The chain couples TRBV4-1 to TRBJ2-1, with 9 bases fitting TRBD2. Germline CDR1 reads MGHRA; CDR2 reads YSYEKL. The CDR3 totals 17 residues. With 0 bases clipped from V and 0 bases from J, the junction kept 3 bases outside the gene matches. The CDR3 here is CASSQELTSGSYNEQFF. CDR3 bases: TGCGCCAGCAGCCAAGAGTTGACTAGCGGCTCCTACAATGAGCAGTTCTTC.

This clone was detected only once. The rearrangement uses TRBV7-3 and TRBJ2-2; D is ambiguous. There are 13 residues in the CDR3. In germline, CDR1 is SGHTA, CDR2 FQGTGA. The V gene lost 5 bases and the J gene lost 2 bases, with 6 bases spanning the gap. The CDR3 region has the DNA TGTGCCAGCAGCCCTTCTAACACCGGGGAGCTGTTTTTT. Protein product: CASSPSNTGELFF.

V gene TRBV9 combines with J gene TRBJ1-4; TRBD1 matches 9 bases. The CDR3 sequence is 17 residues long. J lost 0 bases, V lost 4 bases, and 7 bases had no gene match. Germline assignment: CDR1 SGDLS and CDR2 YYNGEE. Here the CDR3 DNA reads TGTGCCAGCAGCCCGCGGACAGGGGAAACAACTAATGAAAAACTGTTTTTT. Protein sequence: CASSPRTGETTNEKLFF.

The chain has TRBV10-1 and TRBJ1-1, with D unresolved. Germline V gene sequence: CDR1 WNHNN, CDR2 SYGVQD (reference sequence). The length of the CDR3 is 12 residues. The V and J ends lost 11 bases and 3 bases respectively, with 13 bases between them. The CDR3 DNA sequence: TGCGCCGCGGCCGGGGATGACACTGAAGCTTTCTTT. The encoded protein is CAAAGDDTEAFF.

About this clone itself: A read error may produce the germline difference seen at one junction end. V is TRBV4-1 and J is TRBJ1-4; TRBD1 might be the D (6 bases). The CDR3 sequence is 16 residues long. Germline CDR1 and CDR2: MGHRA and YSYEKL. The CDR3: CASSQEAGAFNDKLFF. The DNA for the CDR3 is TGCGCCAGCAGCCAAGAGGCAGGGGCCTTTAATGACAAACTGTTTTTT.

The chain employs TRBV7-9 and TRBJ2-3; 8 bases are shared with TRBD1. CDR1 and CDR2 from the germline V gene are SEHNR and FQNEAQ (reference sequence). The CDR3 runs to 16 residues. The junction had 11 bases not matched to a gene; V was cut back by 3 bases and J by 6 bases. The CDR3 nucleotides read TGTGCCAGCAGCTTGGGGGGACAGGCAGGTATCGATACGCAGTATTTT. Protein: CASSLGGQAGIDTQYF.

This clone was found once. The rearrangement uses TRBV24-1 and TRBJ2-3; unclear D gene. Per the germline V gene, CDR1 is KGHDR and CDR2 is SFDVKD. This CDR3 has 12 amino acids. V gave up 0 bases and J gave up 6 bases, with 3 bases separating them. In nucleotides, the CDR3 is TGTGCCACCAGTGATTTGCTTGATACGCAGTATTTT. As protein: CATSDLLDTQYF.

This chain uses TRBV11-3 with TRBJ2-1; the match to TRBD1 covers 9 bases. From germline, CDR1 is SGHNT and CDR2 YENEEA. The CDR3 consists of 15 residues. V shed 4 bases, J shed 8 bases, and the junction held 9 bases outside the gene matches. The CDR3 loop is CASSSRDRESDEQFF. For the CDR3, the DNA is TGTGCCAGCAGCTCCCGGGACAGGGAAAGCGATGAGCAGTTCTTC.

V usage is TRBV19 and J usage is TRBJ2-7, with a weak D call TRBD2 (5 bases). Per germline, CDR1 LNHDA and CDR2 SQIVND (reference sequence). The CDR3 is 13 residues long. Trimming left V 3 bases short and J 1 base short, with 7 bases between. The CDR3 DNA reads TGTGCCAGTAGTATTTCGGGATCCTACGAGCAGTACTTC. Translated, it gives CASSISGSYEQYF.

This chain links TRBV6-5 with TRBJ1-1, with no clear D. The CDR3 runs to 10 residues. Germline CDR1 is MNHEY and CDR2 is SVGAGI. The germline V and J ends were trimmed by 8 bases and 5 bases, with 6 bases remaining between them. The CDR3 loop reads CASLETEAFF. CDR3 in DNA: TGTGCCAGCCTCGAGACTGAAGCTTTCTTT.

This chain links TRBV5-1 with TRBJ2-3; 7 bases are shared with TRBD1. Unmatched junction bases numbered 3, after V lost 1 base and J lost 1 base. CDR1 and CDR2 from the germline V gene are SGHRS and YFSETQ. This CDR3 has 15 residues. The CDR3 sequence: CASSLLDRGTDTQYF. As DNA, the CDR3 is TGCGCCAGCAGCTTGCTTGACAGGGGCACAGATACGCAGTATTTT.

This chain links TRBV28 with TRBJ2-2; the match to TRBD1 covers 8 bases. V trimming: 0 bases; J trimming: 3 bases; junction bases outside the gene matches: 12. CDR3 length: 19 amino acids. Germline lookup yields CDR1 MDHEN and CDR2 SYDVKM. The CDR3 DNA reads TGTGCCAGCAGTTTATGCCCGCCTCCGGGACAGGTGGACACCGGGGAGCTGTTTTTT. Translating gives CASSLCPPPGQVDTGELFF.

The V and J genes are TRBV5-5 and TRBJ1-2, with D unclear. CDR1 is SGHKS, CDR2 YYEKEE, per germline (reference sequence). The CDR3 is 15 amino acids. The V end was cut by 0 bases, the J end by 3 bases, with 12 bases between. Here the CDR3 reads CASSLEQLTDYGYTF. The CDR3 region has the DNA TGTGCCAGCAGCTTGGAACAGCTTACTGACTATGGCTACACCTTC.

This sequence joins TRBV7-2 and TRBJ1-5; a possible D gene is TRBD1 (6 bases). Germline CDR1 and CDR2: SGHTA and FQGNSA. The CDR3 runs 13 residues. V lost 5 bases to trimming and J lost 4 bases, with 9 bases between them. Here the CDR3 reads CASSQGPNQPQHF. The DNA of the CDR3 is TGTGCCAGCAGCCAGGGGCCGAATCAGCCCCAGCATTTT.

The chain recombines TRBV2 with TRBJ2-7; tentatively, D is TRBD2 (6 bases). CDR1 and CDR2 (germline): SNHLY, FYNNEI. V gave up 7 bases and J gave up 3 bases, with 16 bases separating them. The CDR3 is made up of 14 amino acids. The CDR3 DNA follows: TGTGCCAGCATCGGGGACTTAAATTTCTACGAGCAGTACTTC. Translation: CASIGDLNFYEQYF.

The V gene is TRBV4-2, the J gene TRBJ1-2; D possibly corresponds to TRBD1 (5 bases). The CDR3 extends over 13 amino acids. V lost 1 base and J 6 bases, leaving 9 bases between the germline ends. Germline CDR1 reads LGHNA; CDR2 reads YNFKEQ. The CDR3 sequence: CASSQGQGHGYTF. The CDR3 DNA follows: TGTGCCAGCAGCCAAGGGCAGGGCCATGGCTACACCTTC.

This clone was observed a few times. The chain carries TRBV29-1 and TRBJ2-5, with 11 positions matching TRBD1. Germline V gives CDR1 SQVTM, CDR2 ANQGSEA. J was trimmed by 1 base and V by 7 bases; bases with no gene match: 8. The CDR3 is 15 amino acids. The DNA for the CDR3 is TGCAGCGCCGCCCGGGACAGGGGGTTCCAAGAGACCCAGTACTTC. Translated, it gives CSAARDRGFQETQYF.

A remark on this clone: This specimen includes other DNA sequences encoding the same CDR3. The gene calls are TRBV12-3 or TRBV12-4 and TRBJ2-3; D uncertain. The CDR3 covers 13 residues. The germline V and J ends were trimmed by 2 bases and 0 bases, with 3 bases remaining between them. CDR3 sequence reads: CASSLSSTDTQYF. The CDR3 region has the DNA TGTGCCAGCAGTTTATCGAGCACAGATACGCAGTATTTT.

This clone was seen a single time. The CDR3 DNA reads as TGTGCCAGCAGCCCCGGGACAGGGCCCCAGCATGAGCAGTTCTTC. Its translation is CASSPGTGPQHEQFF. This chain uses TRBV5-5 with TRBJ2-1; 9 bases are a match to TRBD1. The germline V gene encodes CDR1 SGHKS and CDR2 YYEKEE (reference sequence). The V segment lost 4 bases and the J segment 8 bases; nucleotides outside the gene matches: 10. The CDR3 has 15 amino acids.

The chain couples TRBV5-1 to TRBJ2-1; D is unresolved. CDR1 is SGHRS, CDR2 YFSETQ, per germline. V gave up 4 bases and J gave up 4 bases, with 6 bases separating them. The length of the CDR3 is 12 residues. This CDR3 reads CASSAAYNEQFF. The CDR3 nucleotides are TGCGCCAGCAGCGCGGCTTACAATGAGCAGTTCTTC.

The chain couples TRBV21-1 to TRBJ1-4. TRBV21-1 is a known pseudogene. The CDR3 length is 14 residues. For the CDR3, the DNA is TGTGCCAGCATGGGGGGAAATCAAAATGAAAAACTGTTTTTT. Amino acid sequence: CASMGGNQNEKLFF.